Below are 29 T cell receptor beta chains sequenced from a single sample in a study of blood T cell repertoires in COVID-19. Libraries were prepared by immunoSEQ multiplex PCR; TCRdb keeps only in-frame clonotypes and omits some of them. The sample yields roughly 200,000 clones, 85% seen once. Sequencing input: PBMCs or T cells enriched from blood (not recorded which). The receptors here all came from a man aged 35 to 55 who had recovered from COVID-19.

This clone was observed a handful of times. The rearrangement uses TRBV20-1 and TRBJ1-2, with no clear D. The CDR3 runs to 12 residues. Trimming pared 3 bases from V and 0 bases from J, leaving 5 bases between. Germline-derived CDR1 and CDR2 are DFQATT and SNEGSKA (reference sequence). The CDR3 DNA sequence: TGCAGTGCTAGTGCCACTAACTATGGCTACACCTTC. Translated: CSASATNYGYTF.

The count of this clone is one. The chain links TRBV21-1 to TRBJ1-2. TRBV21-1 is recorded as a pseudogene. The length of the CDR3 is 15 residues. The DNA for the CDR3 is TGTGCCAGCAGCAAAGGGTTGCGGAGGGTTGGGGGCTACACCTTC. Translated, it gives CASSKGLRRVGGYTF.

The V and J genes are TRBV27 and TRBJ2-3; tentatively, D is TRBD1 (6 bases). Trimming removed 6 bases at V and 7 bases at J, with 20 bases between. The CDR3 contains 15 residues. CDR1 and CDR2 from the germline V gene are MNHEY and SMNVEV (reference sequence). The CDR3 sequence: CASRALTGTSNTQYF. The CDR3 nucleotides read TGTGCCAGCAGAGCCCTAACCGGGACAAGTAATACGCAGTATTTT.

The rearrangement links TRBV28 to TRBJ1-2; D gene unclear. V gave up 5 bases and J gave up 4 bases, with 8 bases separating them. The germline gives CDR1 MDHEN, CDR2 SYDVKM. This CDR3 has 12 residues. The CDR3 DNA reads TGTGCCAGCAGTCCCACGGTCTATGGCTACACCTTC. The encoded protein is CASSPTVYGYTF.

This rearrangement joins TRBV7-3 to TRBJ2-7; TRBD1 matches 10 bases. The CDR3 runs to 13 residues. Trimming removed 5 bases from V and 9 bases from J; junction bases left unmatched: 7. Germline V gives CDR1 SGHTA, CDR2 FQGTGA. The CDR3, as DNA: TGTGCCAGCAGCCCGGGACAGGGGTTTCGGCAGTACTTC. As protein: CASSPGQGFRQYF.

J is TRBJ1-2 and V is TRBV11-2; 10 bases match TRBD1. Germline assignment: CDR1 SGHAT and CDR2 FQNNGV. This CDR3 comprises 15 residues. V lost 5 bases, J lost 7 bases, and 10 bases stayed unmatched. DNA for the CDR3: TGTGCCAGCAGCCCGCAGGCCCGGGACAGGGGTGGCTACACCTTC. The encoded protein is CASSPQARDRGGYTF. The variable domain in full, with the rest retrieved from reference TRBV11-2 and TRBJ1-2, is EAGVAQSPRYKIIEKRQSVAFWCNPISGHATLYWYQQILGQGPKLLIQFQNNGVVDDSQLPKDRFSAERLKGVDSTLKIQPAKLEDSAVYLCASSPQARDRGGYTFGSGTRLTVV.

Here the CDR3 DNA reads TGTGCCAGCAGCCTATCCGGACTAGCGGGTACATACAATGAGCAGTTCTTC. This gives the protein CASSLSGLAGTYNEQFF. The chain combines TRBV3-1 (or the pseudogene TRBV3-2) with TRBJ2-1; 11 bases are a match to TRBD2. The CDR3 has 17 amino acids. Trimming took 4 bases from V and 4 from J; bases not matched to a gene: 9. Germline CDR1 is LGHDT and CDR2 is YNNKEL (reference sequence).

The rearrangement joins TRBV6-5 to TRBJ2-7, with 9 nucleotides matching TRBD2. Germline V lookup: CDR1 MNHEY, CDR2 SVGAGI. V shed 6 bases, J shed 1 base, and the junction held 7 bases outside the gene matches. The CDR3 has 15 residues. The CDR3 reads CASREGAGGSYEQYF. The DNA of the CDR3 is TGTGCCAGCAGGGAGGGAGCGGGAGGATCCTACGAGCAGTACTTC.

The chain employs TRBV5-4 and TRBJ1-1, with 7 bases matching TRBD1. The CDR3 is 14 amino acids. The V segment lost 2 bases and the J segment 1 base; nucleotides outside the gene matches: 2. Looked up from germline, CDR1 is SGHNT and CDR2 is YYREEE (reference sequence). CDR3 coding DNA: TGTGCCAGCAGCTTACAGGGGCCGAACACTGAAGCTTTCTTT. Encoded protein: CASSLQGPNTEAFF.

The chain links TRBV5-8 to TRBJ2-5; TRBD1 aligns across 10 bases. J gave up 5 bases and V 4 bases, and 8 bases lay outside the gene matches. CDR1 and CDR2 from the germline V gene are SGHTS and YDEGEE. CDR3 length equals 15 residues. CDR3 amino acids: CASSTWTGGEETQYF. The CDR3 nucleotides are TGTGCCAGCAGCACCTGGACAGGGGGAGAGGAGACCCAGTACTTC.

This rearrangement joins TRBV2 to TRBJ2-7, with D possibly TRBD2 on 6 matching bases. V was cut by 7 bases and J by 2 bases, with 15 bases left in between. The CDR3 has 14 amino acids. CDR1 is SNHLY and CDR2 is FYNNEI in the germline V gene. The CDR3 region is CASIRARGAYEQYF. CDR3 DNA: TGTGCCAGCATAAGGGCCCGCGGGGCCTACGAGCAGTACTTC.

The V gene is TRBV29-1, the J gene TRBJ2-1; the match to TRBD1 covers 8 bases. CDR3 length: 13 residues. J was trimmed by 7 bases and V by 3 bases; bases with no gene match: 5. Germline loops: CDR1 SQVTM, CDR2 ANQGSEA. CDR3 DNA: TGCAGCGTTGATGGACAGGGAACGAATGAGCAGTTCTTC. It is translated as CSVDGQGTNEQFF.

This rearrangement joins TRBV18 to TRBJ1-2, with TRBD1 matching 7 bases. In germline, CDR1 is KGHSH, CDR2 LQKENI. Trimming took 3 bases from V and 8 from J; bases not matched to a gene: 9. The CDR3 is 14 amino acids. CDR3 DNA: TGTGCCAGCTCACCGAGACAGGGCGAATTCGGCTACACCTTC. It translates to CASSPRQGEFGYTF. The variable domain in full, with the rest retrieved from reference TRBV18 and TRBJ1-2, is NAGVMQNPRHLVRRRGQEARLRCSPMKGHSHVYWYRQLPEEGLKFMVYLQKENIIDESGMPKERFSAEFPKEGPSILRIQQVVRGDSAAYFCASSPRQGEFGYTFGSGTRLTVV.

V usage is TRBV27 and J usage is TRBJ1-1; D may be TRBD1 (5 bases). Between the trimmed V and J ends, which lost 1 base and 6 bases, there was a span of 12 bases. This CDR3 is built from 14 residues. Per the germline V gene, CDR1 is MNHEY and CDR2 is SMNVEV (reference sequence). CDR3 loop: CASSLYGDSPEAFF. The CDR3 bases are TGTGCCAGCAGTTTATATGGGGACTCCCCTGAAGCTTTCTTT.

The chain recombines TRBV10-3 with TRBJ2-3, with 7 bases fitting TRBD2. Germline V gene sequence: CDR1 ENHRY, CDR2 SYGVKD. This CDR3 is 15 amino acids long. CDR3 nucleotides: TGTGCTAGCAGCGGGGCGGCGCCTAGCACAGATACGCAGTATTTT. This codes for CASSGAAPSTDTQYF.

The rearrangement uses TRBV6-1 and TRBJ1-4; TRBD1 matches 9 bases. Germline CDR1 reads MNHNS; CDR2 reads SASEGT. CDR3 size: 16 residues. J lost 3 bases, V lost 3 bases, and 5 bases had no gene match. The CDR3 DNA reads as TGTGCCAGCAGTGACTACCGACAGGGGGCTAATGAAAAACTGTTTTTT. Translating gives CASSDYRQGANEKLFF.

This clone was detected only a few times. DNA of the CDR3: TGTGCCAGCAGCACCCGGACGGGCGGGGTCGATTCACCCCTCCACTTT. Translation: CASSTRTGGVDSPLHF. The rearrangement uses TRBV9 and TRBJ1-6, with unresolved D. Germline-derived CDR1 and CDR2 are SGDLS and YYNGEE. V gave up 4 bases and J gave up 8 bases, with 19 bases separating them. The CDR3 contains 16 residues.

The chain recombines TRBV5-1 with TRBJ2-7; possibly TRBD1 for D (5 bases). Germline V gives CDR1 SGHRS, CDR2 YFSETQ. V was trimmed by 1 base and J by 3 bases, leaving 8 bases between them. The CDR3 contains 13 residues. This CDR3 is CASSLLTDYEQYF. CDR3 in DNA: TGCGCCAGCAGCTTGCTGACAGACTACGAGCAGTACTTC.

The chain links TRBV4-2 to TRBJ2-3; D ambiguous. There are 13 residues in the CDR3. Germline V lookup: CDR1 LGHNA, CDR2 YNFKEQ. With 0 bases removed from V and 6 bases from J, the gap between germline ends came to 7 bases. As DNA, the CDR3 is TGTGCCAGCAGCCAAGATCCCTCGGATACGCAGTATTTT. It codes for CASSQDPSDTQYF.

The table lists this clone with a few counts. The rearrangement joins TRBV29-1 to TRBJ1-6, with 8 bases aligning to TRBD1. The length of the CDR3 is 12 residues. Germline lookup yields CDR1 SQVTM and CDR2 ANQGSEA. V lost 4 bases and J lost 7; bases outside the gene matches: 0. The CDR3 DNA reads as TGCAGCGTTGGGACAGGGAATTCACCCCTCCACTTT. This sequence encodes CSVGTGNSPLHF.

This clone has a handful of counts. The CDR3 loop is CSVEDGTGGNQPQHF. The CDR3 DNA reads as TGCAGCGTTGAAGATGGGACAGGGGGCAATCAGCCCCAGCATTTT. J is TRBJ1-5 and V is TRBV29-1; 10 positions agree with TRBD1. J gave up 2 bases and V 0 bases, and 1 base lay outside the gene matches. Germline CDR1 SQVTM, CDR2 ANQGSEA. CDR3 length equals 15 residues.

The rearrangement links TRBV11-1 to TRBJ2-7; the match to TRBD1 covers 9 bases. The CDR3 loop spans 14 amino acids. The V segment lost 1 base and the J segment 5 bases; nucleotides outside the gene matches: 3. CDR1 is SGHAT and CDR2 is FQDESV in the germline V gene (reference sequence). The CDR3 protein is CASSLGTGDHEQYF. The CDR3 nucleotides are TGTGCCAGCAGCTTAGGGACAGGGGACCACGAGCAGTACTTC. The variable domain in full, with the rest retrieved from reference TRBV11-1 and TRBJ2-7, is EAEVAQSPRYKITEKSQAVAFWCDPISGHATLYWYRQILGQGPELLVQFQDESVVDDSQLPKDRFSAERLKGVDSTLKIQPAELGDSAMYLCASSLGTGDHEQYFGPGTRLTVT.

V is TRBV6-5 and J is TRBJ2-7, with 8 positions matching TRBD1. Germline trimming cut 5 bases from V and 2 bases from J; bases unmatched to any gene: 5. Germline loops: CDR1 MNHEY, CDR2 SVGAGI. The CDR3 is 14 amino acids. CDR3 nucleotide sequence: TGTGCCAGCAGTCTGGGACAGGTTGCCTACGAGCAGTACTTC. This sequence encodes CASSLGQVAYEQYF.

This rearrangement joins TRBV27 to TRBJ2-2, with 8 bases aligning to TRBD1. Germline V gene data show CDR1 as MNHEY and CDR2 as SMNVEV (reference sequence). V dropped 5 bases and J dropped 0; count of bases not matched to a gene: 11. CDR3 length: 18 amino acids. DNA for the CDR3: TGTGCCAGCAGTCCCCGACAGGGGTTAATCGCGAACACCGGGGAGCTGTTTTTT. Its translation is CASSPRQGLIANTGELFF.

The chain employs TRBV4-1 and TRBJ2-1, with 13 bases lining up with TRBD2. The length of the CDR3 is 14 residues. J gave up 8 bases and V 4 bases, and 2 bases lay outside the gene matches. Germline V lookup: CDR1 MGHRA, CDR2 YSYEKL. The CDR3 sequence is CASSRTSGSDEQFF. As DNA, the CDR3 is TGCGCCAGCAGCCGGACTAGCGGGAGTGATGAGCAGTTCTTC.

The gene calls are TRBV2 and TRBJ2-7, with 9 bases aligning to TRBD1. Germline-derived CDR1 and CDR2 are SNHLY and FYNNEI. V was pared by 6 bases and J by 1 base, with 7 bases of the junction left unmatched. The CDR3 spans 15 residues. In DNA, the CDR3 is TGTGCCAGCAGCGACTGGACAGGGGTGTCCTACGAGCAGTACTTC. This encodes CASSDWTGVSYEQYF.

This clone was seen only once. The chain uses TRBV23-1 and TRBJ1-4; TRBD1 aligns across 10 bases. TRBV23-1 is classed as an ORF, of uncertain function. V gave up 0 bases and J gave up 17 bases; unmatched junction bases: 27. The length of the CDR3 is 20 residues. In DNA form, the CDR3 reads TGCGCCAGCAGTCAATCTGAGTTCCGGGACAGGGGTAGAGGGTGTGAAAAAAATTTTTTT. Encoded protein: CASSQSEFRDRGRGCEKNFF.

This clone was observed a few times. J is TRBJ1-6 and V is TRBV6-5; the D is unclear. CDR3 length: 15 residues. V lost 0 bases, J lost 0 bases, and 3 bases lay in between. Germline CDR1 is MNHEY and CDR2 is SVGAGI. The CDR3 reads CASSYSLSYNSPLHF. The CDR3 nucleotides read TGTGCCAGCAGTTACTCTCTCTCCTATAATTCACCCCTCCACTTT.

The rearrangement uses TRBV5-5 and TRBJ2-1; a possible D gene is TRBD1 (5 bases). This CDR3 has 13 amino acids. Looked up from germline, CDR1 is SGHKS and CDR2 is YYEKEE (reference sequence). V lost 4 bases to trimming and J lost 4 bases, with 9 bases between them. In DNA form, the CDR3 reads TGTGCCAGCAGCGTACAGGTATACAATGAGCAGTTCTTC. Translating gives CASSVQVYNEQFF. Full variable domain (missing parts from reference TRBV5-5 and TRBJ2-1): DAGVTQSPTHLIKTRGQQVTLRCSPISGHKSVSWYQQVLGQGPQFIFQYYEKEERGRGNFPDRFSARQFPNYSSELNVNALLLGDSALYLCASSVQVYNEQFFGPGTRLTVL.